The TCR beta chain under discussion was sequenced for a study of T cells after somatic rescue of genetic block. The ends were cut back, 3 bases at V and 5 bases at J, with 8 bases in the middle. The CDR3 is made up of 13 amino acids. From germline, CDR1 is MGHDK and CDR2 SYGVNS. The method was immunoSEQ multiplex PCR; TCRdb's version includes in-frame clones alone and lacks a portion of them. Among tens of thousands of clones listed, around 90% were seen once. The sample comprised peripheral blood mononuclear cells (PBMCs). The V call is TRBV25-1, the J call TRBJ2-1; tentative D call: TRBD1 (5 bases). This receptor was taken from a woman younger than 30. CDR3 DNA sequence: TGTGCCAGCAGTGACCGACAGAACAATGAGCAGTTCTTC. Translation gives CASSDRQNNEQFF.